Described below is a single TCR beta chain sequence and its context. Repertoires were generated with immunoSEQ multiplex PCR, while TCRdb's copy carries only in-frame clones and drops some. Of roughly 87,000 clones in the sample, roughly nine tenths were seen once. This sample was included in a study of T cell changes during pregnancy in multiple sclerosis. This CDR3 comprises 14 residues. The trim removed 7 bases at V and 0 bases at J, leaving 5 bases unmatched. The germline V gene encodes CDR1 SNHLY and CDR2 FYNNEI. Sequenced here: PBMCs, sampled in the first trimester of pregnancy. V is TRBV2 and J is TRBJ2-7; 8 bases agree with TRBD2. The receptor comes from a female donor in good health, serving as a control in a pregnancy study. Some clones in this sample may be carry-over from other donors' samples. The CDR3 protein is CASKLAGNSYEQYF. As DNA, the CDR3 is TGTGCCAGCAAGCTAGCGGGTAACTCCTACGAGCAGTACTTC.